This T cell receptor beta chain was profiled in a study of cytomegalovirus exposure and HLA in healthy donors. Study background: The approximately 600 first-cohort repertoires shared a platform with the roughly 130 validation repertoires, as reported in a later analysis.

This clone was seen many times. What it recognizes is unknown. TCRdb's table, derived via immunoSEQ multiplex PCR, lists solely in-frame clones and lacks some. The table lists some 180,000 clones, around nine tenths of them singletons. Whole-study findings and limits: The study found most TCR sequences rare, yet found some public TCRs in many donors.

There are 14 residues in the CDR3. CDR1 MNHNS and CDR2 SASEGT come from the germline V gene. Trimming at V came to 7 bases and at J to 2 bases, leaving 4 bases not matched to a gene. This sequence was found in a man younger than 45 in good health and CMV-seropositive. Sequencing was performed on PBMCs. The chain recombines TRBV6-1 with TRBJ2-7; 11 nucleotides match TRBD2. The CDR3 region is CASNGLAGPYEQYF. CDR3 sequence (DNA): TGTGCCAGCAACGGACTAGCGGGCCCCTACGAGCAGTACTTC.